The 6 T cell receptor beta chains in this list originate from one sample, sequenced in a study of blood T cell repertoires in COVID-19 (dated by TCRdb to 2019 to 2021). Receptor amplification or capture employed the immunoSEQ multiplex PCR assay. The source is immuneACCESS, and TCRdb retained only in-frame sequences with V and J called. Part of the clones is not carried over; for the studies checked, unresolved V genes explain less than half of this, and the remainder is unexplained. Here the sample has over 300,000 clones; roughly nine tenths occur a single time. Approximately 1.2% of the sample comes from the top ten. Sequencing used peripheral blood. These receptor sequences come from a man aged 35 to 55 with acute or convalescent COVID-19.

The rearrangement uses TRBV9 and TRBJ2-1; 8 bases match TRBD2. V shed 3 bases, J shed 8 bases, and the junction held 16 bases outside the gene matches. This CDR3 has 17 amino acids. Germline loops: CDR1 SGDLS, CDR2 YYNGEE. The CDR3 sequence is CASSGRPEAGVFDEQFF. The CDR3 bases are TGTGCCAGCAGCGGCCGACCGGAAGCGGGAGTTTTCGATGAGCAGTTCTTC.

The chain links TRBV9 to TRBJ1-1; perhaps TRBD1 as D (5 bases). In germline, CDR1 is SGDLS, CDR2 YYNGEE. The germline V and J ends were trimmed by 8 bases and 0 bases, with 20 bases remaining between them. The CDR3 is made up of 16 amino acids. CDR3 nucleotide sequence: TGTGCCAGTTCTCGGAGGGGTGGAGGAATGAACACTGAAGCTTTCTTT. Translating gives CASSRRGGGMNTEAFF. The variable domain in full, with the rest retrieved from reference TRBV9 and TRBJ1-1, is DSGVTQTPKHLITATGQRVTLRCSPRSGDLSVYWYQQSLDQGLQFLIQYYNGEERAKGNILERFSAQQFPDLHSELNLSSLELGDSALYFCASSRRGGGMNTEAFFGQGTRLTVV.

The V call is TRBV15, the J call TRBJ1-2, with 12 nucleotides matching TRBD1. The CDR3 is 15 amino acids. With V trimmed by 3 bases and J by 7 bases, 6 bases remained unmatched. Germline values: CDR1 LNHNV, CDR2 YYDKDF (reference sequence). CDR3 residues: CATSRLGQGAFGYTF. The CDR3, as DNA: TGTGCCACCAGCAGGTTGGGACAGGGGGCGTTTGGCTACACCTTC.

The chain employs TRBV7-8 and TRBJ1-6; no firm D call. Germline V gene lookup returns CDR1 SGHVS and CDR2 FQNEAQ. V was pared by 1 base and J by 0 bases, with 19 bases between. CDR3 length: 20 residues. Here the CDR3 reads CASSLDMSDTVSSYNSPLHF. For the CDR3, the DNA is TGTGCCAGCAGCTTAGATATGAGTGACACGGTCAGCTCCTATAATTCACCCCTCCACTTT.

The chain combines TRBV7-8 with TRBJ2-3; TRBD2 is a possible D gene (6 bases). Trimming took off 0 bases at V and 2 bases at J, with 9 bases between the two ends. Looked up from germline, CDR1 is SGHVS and CDR2 is FQNEAQ. The CDR3 sequence is 15 residues long. The CDR3 here is CASSLADYNTDTQYF. DNA for the CDR3: TGTGCCAGCAGCTTAGCGGACTACAACACAGATACGCAGTATTTT.

This rearrangement joins TRBV10-1 to TRBJ1-4, with TRBD1 identical over 8 bases. V gave up 10 bases and J gave up 3 bases; unmatched junction bases: 7. Germline loops: CDR1 WNHNN, CDR2 SYGVQD (reference sequence). The CDR3 spans 14 residues. The CDR3 region is CAIRTGKANEKLFF. In DNA form, the CDR3 reads TGCGCCATCCGGACAGGGAAGGCTAATGAAAAACTGTTTTTT.